These T cell receptor beta chains were read from a single sample in a study of blood T cell repertoires in COVID-19. TCRdb's table, derived via immunoSEQ multiplex PCR, lists solely in-frame clones and lacks some. The sample records 200,000 to 300,000 clones, roughly 84% being singletons. The material sequenced was peripheral blood. All receptors come from a man aged 55 to 70 with acute or convalescent COVID-19. Both conserved end residues are part of each CDR3. The order of the fields is V gene, D gene, J gene, clone size, CDR3 protein, CDR3 DNA. The D gene is left open where the match is weak. Some rows mark clone size as missing; the rest say once, few, many or name a class of expanded clone.

V: TRBV2
D: TRBD1
J: TRBJ2-2
size: NA
CDR3: CASSSYWTGERTGELFF
DNA: TGTGCCAGCAGCTCGTACTGGACAGGGGAGAGAACCGGGGAGCTGTTTTTT

V: TRBV11-3
D: TRBD2
J: TRBJ2-1
size: NA
CDR3: CASSIGGNNEQFF
DNA: TGTGCCAGCAGCATCGGGGGGAACAATGAGCAGTTCTTC

V: TRBV5-4
D: NA
J: TRBJ1-3
size: NA
CDR3: CASSRGTGVGNTIYF
DNA: TGTGCCAGCAGCCGCGGGACCGGAGTTGGAAACACCATATATTTT

V: TRBV7-2
D: TRBD1
J: TRBJ2-3
size: NA
CDR3: CASSFRTGPTDTQYF
DNA: TGTGCCAGCAGCTTTCGGACAGGGCCCACAGATACGCAGTATTTT

V: TRBV24-1
D: TRBD1
J: TRBJ2-3
size: NA
CDR3: CATSDDRGQGTDTQYF
DNA: TGTGCCACCAGTGATGACAGGGGGCAGGGGACAGATACGCAGTATTTT

V: TRBV18
D: NA
J: TRBJ1-4
size: NA
CDR3: CASSPPGEDEKLFF
DNA: TGTGCCAGCTCACCACCCGGGGAGGATGAAAAACTGTTTTTT

V: TRBV5-1
D: NA
J: TRBJ2-7
size: NA
CDR3: CASSPGGTGPPYEQYF
DNA: TGCGCCAGCAGCCCGGGGGGGACAGGGCCTCCCTACGAGCAGTACTTC

V: TRBV10-3
D: NA
J: TRBJ1-3
size: NA
CDR3: CAISELDTIYF
DNA: TGTGCCATCAGTGAGTTAGACACCATATATTTT

V: TRBV18
D: NA
J: TRBJ1-3
size: NA
CDR3: CASSPWEAEKEGTIYF
DNA: TGTGCCAGCTCACCTTGGGAGGCGGAGAAGGAAGGCACCATATATTTT

V: TRBV19
D: NA
J: TRBJ1-1
size: NA
CDR3: CATGPSTGRTEAFF
DNA: TGTGCCACCGGCCCCTCTACAGGGCGAACTGAAGCTTTCTTT

V: TRBV7-3
D: TRBD2
J: TRBJ2-3
size: NA
CDR3: CASRVTSEITDTQYF
DNA: TGTGCCAGCAGGGTTACTAGCGAGATCACAGATACGCAGTATTTT

V: TRBV4-2
D: NA
J: TRBJ1-2
size: NA
CDR3: CASSQGQNYGYTF
DNA: TGTGCCAGCAGCCAAGGACAGAACTATGGCTACACCTTC

V: TRBV30
D: TRBD1
J: TRBJ1-1
size: NA
CDR3: CAWTLGDREENTEAFF
DNA: TGTGCCTGGACCCTGGGGGACAGGGAGGAGAACACTGAAGCTTTCTTT

V: TRBV29-1
D: NA
J: TRBJ1-1
size: NA
CDR3: CSVGDTEAFF
DNA: TGCAGCGTTGGAGACACTGAAGCTTTCTTT

V: TRBV9
D: NA
J: TRBJ2-3
size: NA
CDR3: CASSVGSGVGTDTQYF
DNA: TGTGCCAGCAGCGTAGGGTCCGGGGTGGGCACAGATACGCAGTATTTT

V: TRBV5-1
D: TRBD2
J: TRBJ2-2
size: NA
CDR3: CASSSRLAGGAGELFF
DNA: TGCGCCAGCAGCTCCCGACTAGCGGGGGGGGCCGGGGAGCTGTTTTTT

V: TRBV6-5
D: NA
J: TRBJ1-2
size: NA
CDR3: CASSSYYGYTF
DNA: TGTGCCAGCAGTTCCTACTATGGCTACACCTTC

V: TRBV2
D: NA
J: TRBJ1-1
size: few
CDR3: CASKGGSGTEAFF
DNA: TGTGCCAGCAAAGGAGGGAGTGGCACTGAAGCTTTCTTT

V: TRBV14
D: NA
J: TRBJ2-7
size: NA
CDR3: CASSHTYEQYF
DNA: TGTGCCAGCAGCCATACCTACGAGCAGTACTTC

V: TRBV11-2
D: NA
J: TRBJ2-7
size: NA
CDR3: CASSLGGGQYF
DNA: TGTGCCAGCAGCTTGGGGGGTGGGCAGTACTTC

V: TRBV4-1
D: NA
J: TRBJ1-4
size: NA
CDR3: CASSQPTATNEKLFF
DNA: TGCGCCAGCAGCCAGCCAACGGCAACTAATGAAAAACTGTTTTTT

V: TRBV11-2
D: NA
J: TRBJ1-1
size: NA
CDR3: CASSPRGAAWGAFF
DNA: TGTGCCAGCAGCCCCCGGGGAGCTGCTTGGGGAGCTTTCTTT

V: TRBV11-2
D: TRBD1
J: TRBJ1-1
size: few
CDR3: CASSSQGAGNTEAFF
DNA: TGTGCCAGCAGCTCCCAGGGGGCCGGGAACACTGAAGCTTTCTTT

V: TRBV27
D: TRBD1
J: TRBJ2-5
size: NA
CDR3: CASSLSSRTGGEETQYF
DNA: TGTGCCAGCAGTTTATCCAGCCGGACAGGGGGCGAAGAGACCCAGTACTTC

V: TRBV27
D: TRBD2
J: TRBJ2-3
size: NA
CDR3: CASSPTRERSTDTQYF
DNA: TGTGCCAGCAGCCCAACGCGGGAGAGGAGCACAGATACGCAGTATTTT

V: TRBV11-3
D: NA
J: TRBJ2-1
size: NA
CDR3: CASSTRADFNEQFF
DNA: TGTGCCAGCAGCACCAGAGCGGATTTCAATGAGCAGTTCTTC

V: TRBV27
D: TRBD2
J: TRBJ2-7
size: NA
CDR3: CASSSPPTSMPPSEQYF
DNA: TGTGCCAGCAGTTCCCCACCGACTAGCATGCCTCCTTCCGAGCAGTACTTC

V: TRBV11-2
D: TRBD2
J: TRBJ2-7
size: NA
CDR3: CASSLRAGGGLAGVWEQYF
DNA: TGTGCCAGCAGCTTACGGGCAGGGGGCGGGCTAGCGGGAGTCTGGGAGCAGTACTTC

V: TRBV5-1
D: NA
J: TRBJ1-2
size: NA
CDR3: CASSLGPPSGYTF
DNA: TGCGCCAGCAGCTTGGGGCCACCGTCTGGCTACACCTTC

V: TRBV4-2
D: NA
J: TRBJ1-1
size: NA
CDR3: CASSQVGAVQAFF
DNA: TGTGCCAGCAGCCAAGTTGGGGCAGTCCAAGCTTTCTTT